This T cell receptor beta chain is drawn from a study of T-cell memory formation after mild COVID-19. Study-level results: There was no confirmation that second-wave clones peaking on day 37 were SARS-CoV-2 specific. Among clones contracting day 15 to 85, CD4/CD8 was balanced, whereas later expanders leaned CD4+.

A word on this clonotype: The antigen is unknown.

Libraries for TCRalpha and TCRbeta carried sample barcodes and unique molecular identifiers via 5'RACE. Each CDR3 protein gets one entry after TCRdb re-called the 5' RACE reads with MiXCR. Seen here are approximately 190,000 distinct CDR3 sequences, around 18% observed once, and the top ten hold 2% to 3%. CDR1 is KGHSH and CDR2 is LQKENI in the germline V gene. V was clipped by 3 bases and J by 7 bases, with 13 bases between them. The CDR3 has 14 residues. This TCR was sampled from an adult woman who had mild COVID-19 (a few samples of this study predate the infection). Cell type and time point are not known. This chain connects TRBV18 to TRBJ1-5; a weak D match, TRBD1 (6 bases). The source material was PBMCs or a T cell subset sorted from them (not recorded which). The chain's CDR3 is CASSPAGTSQPQHF. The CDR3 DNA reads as TGTGCCAGCTCACCCGCAGGGACAAGCCAGCCCCAGCATTTT.